This T cell receptor beta chain was identified during a study of CD8+CD57+ T cells in acquired aplastic anemia. Individuals selected for sequencing had exhibited CD8+CD57+ cell expansion on flow cytometry. Genomic DNA, serving as template, underwent TCR beta VDJ and CDR3 profiling. TCRdb re-called the reads through MiXCR, storing one row per CDR3 protein. The table records about 240,000 distinct CDR3 sequences, approximately 45% of them present only once. This clonotype came up many times. The CDR3 spans 14 residues. V shed 5 bases and J 2 bases; nucleotides not matched to a gene: 3. Germline V gives CDR1 LNHNV, CDR2 YYDKDF (reference sequence).

The sample comprised sorted CD4+, CD8+, or CD8+CD57+ T cells (not recorded which) from PBMCs. The TCR comes from a human donor with aplastic anemia. The chain recombines TRBV15 with TRBJ2-3; TRBD2 aligns across 8 bases. The CDR3, as DNA: TGTGCCACCAGCTTAGCGGGGAACACAGATACGCAGTATTTT. It encodes CATSLAGNTDTQYF.